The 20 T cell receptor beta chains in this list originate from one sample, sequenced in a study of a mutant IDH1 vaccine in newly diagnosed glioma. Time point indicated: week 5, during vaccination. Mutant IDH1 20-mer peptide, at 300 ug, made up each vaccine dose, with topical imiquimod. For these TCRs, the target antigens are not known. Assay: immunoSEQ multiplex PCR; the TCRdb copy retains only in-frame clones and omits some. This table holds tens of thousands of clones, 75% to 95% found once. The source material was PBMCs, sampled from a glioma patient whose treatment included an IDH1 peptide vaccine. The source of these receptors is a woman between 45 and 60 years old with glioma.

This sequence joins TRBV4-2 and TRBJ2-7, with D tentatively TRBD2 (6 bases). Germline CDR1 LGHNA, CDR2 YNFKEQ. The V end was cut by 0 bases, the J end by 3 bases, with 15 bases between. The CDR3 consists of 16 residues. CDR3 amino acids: CASSQEGQRASYEQYF. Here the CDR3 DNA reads TGTGCCAGCAGCCAAGAAGGCCAGCGGGCTAGCTACGAGCAGTACTTC.

CDR3 amino acids: CASGKGQGKTEAFF. As DNA, the CDR3 is TGTGCCAGCGGAAAGGGACAGGGTAAAACTGAAGCTTTCTTT. The chain recombines TRBV18 with TRBJ1-1; 9 nucleotides line up with TRBD1. The V and J ends lost 8 bases and 5 bases, in that order; junction bases with no gene match: 9. The CDR3 is 14 residues long. Germline assignment: CDR1 KGHSH and CDR2 LQKENI. The full variable domain, its missing parts supplied by reference TRBV18 and TRBJ1-1, is NAGVMQNPRHLVRRRGQEARLRCSPMKGHSHVYWYRQLPEEGLKFMVYLQKENIIDESGMPKERFSAEFPKEGPSILRIQQVVRGDSAAYFCASGKGQGKTEAFFGQGTRLTVV.

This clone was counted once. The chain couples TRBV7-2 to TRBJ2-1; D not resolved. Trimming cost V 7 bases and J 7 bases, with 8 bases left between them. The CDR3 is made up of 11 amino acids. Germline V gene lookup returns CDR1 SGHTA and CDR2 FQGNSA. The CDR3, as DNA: TGTGCCAGCACCACTTATAATGAGCAGTTCTTC. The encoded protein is CASTTYNEQFF.

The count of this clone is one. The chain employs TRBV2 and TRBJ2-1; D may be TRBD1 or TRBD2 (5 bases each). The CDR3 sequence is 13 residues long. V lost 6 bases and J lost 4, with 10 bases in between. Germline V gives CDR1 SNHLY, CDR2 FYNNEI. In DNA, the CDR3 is TGTGCCAGCAGCGCTTGGGGGTACAATGAGCAGTTCTTC. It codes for CASSAWGYNEQFF.

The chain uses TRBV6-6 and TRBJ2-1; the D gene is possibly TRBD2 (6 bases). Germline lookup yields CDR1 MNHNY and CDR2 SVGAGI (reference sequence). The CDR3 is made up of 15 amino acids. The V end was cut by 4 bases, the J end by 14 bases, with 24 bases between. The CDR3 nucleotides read TGTGCCAGCAGTTCAGCGGGTACGACGTACAATGGGGAGTTCTTC. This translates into CASSSAGTTYNGEFF.

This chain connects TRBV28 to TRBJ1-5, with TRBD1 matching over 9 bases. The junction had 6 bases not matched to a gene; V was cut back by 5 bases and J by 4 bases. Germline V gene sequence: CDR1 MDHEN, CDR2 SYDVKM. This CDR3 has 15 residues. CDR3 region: CASSERTGVNQPQHF. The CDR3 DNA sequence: TGTGCCAGCAGTGAGAGGACAGGGGTAAATCAGCCCCAGCATTTT.

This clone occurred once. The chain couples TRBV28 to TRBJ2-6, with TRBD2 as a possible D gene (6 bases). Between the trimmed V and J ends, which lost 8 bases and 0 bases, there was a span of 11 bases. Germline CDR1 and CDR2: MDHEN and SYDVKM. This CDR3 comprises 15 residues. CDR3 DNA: TGTGCCAGCGGGGGGACCATCTCTGGGGCCAACGTCCTGACTTTC. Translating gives CASGGTISGANVLTF. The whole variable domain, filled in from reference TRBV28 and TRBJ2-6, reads DVKVTQSSRYLVKRTGEKVFLECVQDMDHENMFWYRQDPGLGLRLIYFSYDVKMKEKGDIPEGYSVSREKKERFSLILESASTNQTSMYLCASGGTISGANVLTFGAGSRLTVL.

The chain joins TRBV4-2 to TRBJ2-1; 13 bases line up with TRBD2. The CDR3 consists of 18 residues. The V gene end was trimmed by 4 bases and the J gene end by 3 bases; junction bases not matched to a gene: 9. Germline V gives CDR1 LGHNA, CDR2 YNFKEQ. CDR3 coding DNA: TGTGCCAGCAGCCCCCAAGGGGGACTAGCGGGATTCTACAATGAGCAGTTCTTC. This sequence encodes CASSPQGGLAGFYNEQFF.

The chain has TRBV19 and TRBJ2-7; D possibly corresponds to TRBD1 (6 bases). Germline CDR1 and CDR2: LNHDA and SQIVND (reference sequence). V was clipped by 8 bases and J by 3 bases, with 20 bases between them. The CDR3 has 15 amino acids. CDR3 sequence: CASQRTQGSYYEQYF. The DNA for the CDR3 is TGTGCCAGTCAACGGACACAGGGCTCGTACTACGAGCAGTACTTC.

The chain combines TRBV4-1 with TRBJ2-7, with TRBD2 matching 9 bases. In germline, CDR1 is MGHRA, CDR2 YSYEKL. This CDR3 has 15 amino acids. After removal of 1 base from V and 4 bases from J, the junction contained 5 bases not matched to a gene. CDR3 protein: CASSQGTAGGYEQYF. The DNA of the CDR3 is TGCGCCAGCAGCCAAGGAACAGCGGGAGGATACGAGCAGTACTTC.

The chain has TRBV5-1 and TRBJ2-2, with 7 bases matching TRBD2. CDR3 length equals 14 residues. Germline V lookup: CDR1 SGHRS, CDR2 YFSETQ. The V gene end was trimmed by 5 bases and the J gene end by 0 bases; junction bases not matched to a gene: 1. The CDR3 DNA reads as TGCGCCAGCAGGGGACTACCGAACACCGGGGAGCTGTTTTTT. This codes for CASRGLPNTGELFF.

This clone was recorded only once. The DNA for the CDR3 is TGTGCCAGCTCACCCGGACAGGGTTTTCAGCCCCAGCATTTT. Residues: CASSPGQGFQPQHF. V usage is TRBV18 and J usage is TRBJ1-5; 8 bases line up with TRBD1. From germline, CDR1 is KGHSH and CDR2 LQKENI. CDR3 length: 14 residues. V gave up 3 bases and J gave up 6 bases; unmatched junction bases: 4.

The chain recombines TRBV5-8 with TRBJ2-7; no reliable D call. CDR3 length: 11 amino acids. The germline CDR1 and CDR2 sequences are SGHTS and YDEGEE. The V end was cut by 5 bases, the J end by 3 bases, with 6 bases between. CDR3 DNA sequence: TGTGCCAGCAGTCACAGCTACGAGCAGTACTTC. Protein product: CASSHSYEQYF.

In nucleotides, the CDR3 is TGTGCCTGGAGTGAGACGGGCAGGATAACCGGGGAGCTGTTTTTT. It specifies CAWSETGRITGELFF. V usage is TRBV30 and J usage is TRBJ2-2, with D hard to call. V dropped 1 base and J dropped 5 bases, with 14 bases sitting between them. The CDR3 runs 15 residues. Germline V gene lookup returns CDR1 GTSNPN and CDR2 SVGIG (reference sequence).

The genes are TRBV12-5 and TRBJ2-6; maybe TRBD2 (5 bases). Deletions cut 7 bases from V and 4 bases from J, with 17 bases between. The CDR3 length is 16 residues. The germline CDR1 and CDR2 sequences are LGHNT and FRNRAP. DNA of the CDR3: TGTGCTAGTGCCACAGAGGGCCTAGCCGGGGCCAACGTCCTGACTTTC. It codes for CASATEGLAGANVLTF.

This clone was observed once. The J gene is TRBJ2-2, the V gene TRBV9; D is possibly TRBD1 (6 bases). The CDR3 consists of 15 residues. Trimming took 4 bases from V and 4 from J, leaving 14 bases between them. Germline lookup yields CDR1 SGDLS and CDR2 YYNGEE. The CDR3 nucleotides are TGTGCCAGCAGCTCCTGGACAGAAACCACCGGGGAGCTGTTTTTT. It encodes CASSSWTETTGELFF.

In DNA form, the CDR3 reads TGTGCCAGCAGGAGGGACAGGGGGATCGGGGAGCTGTTTTTT. It yields the protein CASRRDRGIGELFF. The chain joins TRBV2 to TRBJ2-2; TRBD1 aligns across 11 bases. With 6 bases clipped from V and 7 bases from J, the junction kept 4 bases outside the gene matches. CDR1 and CDR2 (germline): SNHLY, FYNNEI. The CDR3 totals 14 residues.

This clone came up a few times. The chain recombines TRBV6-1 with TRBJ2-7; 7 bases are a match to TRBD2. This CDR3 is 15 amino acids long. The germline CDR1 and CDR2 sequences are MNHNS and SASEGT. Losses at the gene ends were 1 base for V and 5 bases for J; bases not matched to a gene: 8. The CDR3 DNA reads TGTGCCAGCAGTGAAGATGGGGGGGGGTTCAACGAGCAGTACTTC. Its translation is CASSEDGGGFNEQYF.

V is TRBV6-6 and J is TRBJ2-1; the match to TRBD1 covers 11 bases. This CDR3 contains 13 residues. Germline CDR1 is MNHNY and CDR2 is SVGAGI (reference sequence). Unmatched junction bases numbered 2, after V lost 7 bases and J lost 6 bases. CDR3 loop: CASTGTGGNEQFF. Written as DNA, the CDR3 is TGTGCCAGCACCGGGACAGGGGGCAATGAGCAGTTCTTC.

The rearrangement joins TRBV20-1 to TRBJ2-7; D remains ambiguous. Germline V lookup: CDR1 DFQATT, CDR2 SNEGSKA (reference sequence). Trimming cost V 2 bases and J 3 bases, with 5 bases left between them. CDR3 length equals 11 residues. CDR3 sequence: CSARRGYEQYF. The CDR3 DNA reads TGCAGTGCTAGAAGAGGCTACGAGCAGTACTTC.